A selection of T cell receptor beta chains follows, all from one sample in a study of control samples from healthy donors and cancer patients. Some clones are missing from TCRdb's copy, which holds only in-frame ones; the method was immunoSEQ multiplex PCR. Of 90,000 to 150,000 clones in the sample, more than 70% were seen once. What was sequenced was blood. Every receptor here comes from a man in his forties or fifties in good health. Each CDR3 is given with its conserved first and last residue. A D gene is named only where the DNA matches it firmly. Part of the rows lack a size; the others show once, few, many or a class for expanded clones.

d_gene,abundance,v_gene,j_gene,CDR3nt,CDR3aa
TRBD1,.,TRBV28,TRBJ1-2,TGTGCCAGCAGCCAACCGGGACAGGGGCACTATGGCTACACCTTC,CASSQPGQGHYGYTF
TRBD1,.,TRBV7-2,TRBJ1-4,TGTGCCAGCAGCCCCGGGACAGGGTCTGAAAAACTGTTTTTT,CASSPGTGSEKLFF
.,.,TRBV12-5,TRBJ1-1,TGTGCTAGTGGTTTTGCCCCGAACACTGAAGCTTTCTTT,CASGFAPNTEAFF
.,.,TRBV10-2,TRBJ1-2,TGCGCCAGCAGTGAGACAGGGAACTATGGCTACACCTTC,CASSETGNYGYTF
.,.,TRBV5-1,TRBJ2-2,TGCGCCAGCAGTATCCACCCGGGGGAGCTGTTTTTT,CASSIHPGELFF
.,.,TRBV27,TRBJ1-1,TGTGCCAGCAGCCCCGTAAGGGGGAACACTGAAGCTTTCTTT,CASSPVRGNTEAFF
.,.,TRBV7-2,TRBJ2-3,TGTGCCAGCAGCTTAGACAGAGACACAGATACGCAGTATTTT,CASSLDRDTDTQYF
.,.,TRBV5-6,TRBJ1-1,TGTGCCAGCAGCTTGCCGGGGCTTGGGGGCACTGAAGCTTTCTTT,CASSLPGLGGTEAFF
TRBD2,.,TRBV30,TRBJ2-5,TGTGCCTGGAGTGGACTAGCGGGGAGACAAGAGACCCAGTACTTC,CAWSGLAGRQETQYF
.,.,TRBV19,TRBJ1-1,TGTGCCAGTAGGTGGGTCGCAGAGGGGACTGAAGCTTTCTTT,CASRWVAEGTEAFF
.,.,TRBV7-8,TRBJ1-2,TGTGCCAGCAGCTTCCCATCAGGGGCGGACTATGGCTACACCTTC,CASSFPSGADYGYTF
.,.,TRBV7-3,TRBJ2-7,TGTGCCAGCAGCTCTAACGGAAACGAGCAGTACTTC,CASSSNGNEQYF
.,once,TRBV27,TRBJ2-5,TGTGCCAGCAGCCAGAACCAAGAGACCCAGTACTTC,CASSQNQETQYF
.,.,TRBV6-5,TRBJ2-5,TGTGCCAGCAAGCAGAGGCTGGGAGCTGTGGAGACCCAGTACTTC,CASKQRLGAVETQYF
.,.,TRBV27,TRBJ2-2,TGTGCCACTCGTAGCGAGACAGACCGAGGGTTGGCCGGGGAGCTGTTTTTT,CATRSETDRGLAGELFF
TRBD1,.,TRBV25-1,TRBJ2-7,TGTGCCAGCAGTGGGACAGGGCTCCACGAGCAGTACTTC,CASSGTGLHEQYF
.,.,TRBV6-5,TRBJ2-7,TGTGCCAGCAGCAGGACACTTCAGGGAGAGCAGTACTTC,CASSRTLQGEQYF
TRBD1,.,TRBV24-1,TRBJ1-5,TGTGCCACCCAGGGGGCCAATCAGCCCCAGCATTTT,CATQGANQPQHF
.,.,TRBV12-3/TRBV12-4,TRBJ2-7,TGTGCCAGCAGTATAGATTGGGAGCAGTACTTC,CASSIDWEQYF
TRBD1,.,TRBV2,TRBJ1-2,TGTGCCAGTATCCGGGACAGCGCTATGTCGGGCTACACCTTC,CASIRDSAMSGYTF
TRBD1,.,TRBV14,TRBJ2-3,TGTGCCAGCAGCCAAGATTGGGCGGACAGGCGCACAGATACGCAGTATTTT,CASSQDWADRRTDTQYF
.,.,TRBV19,TRBJ2-2,TGTGCCAGTAGTATTGGGGGCGCGGTCGGGGAGCTGTTTTTT,CASSIGGAVGELFF
TRBD1,.,TRBV5-6,TRBJ1-4,TGTGCCAGCAGCACCGGGACAGGGGGCGAAAAACTGTTTTTT,CASSTGTGGEKLFF
TRBD2,.,TRBV13,TRBJ2-3,TGTGCCAGCAGCGAAGGACTAGCGGGGGGCCTAATAGGTGCTGATACGCAGTATTTT,CASSEGLAGGLIGADTQYF
TRBD1,.,TRBV5-1,TRBJ1-5,TGCGCCAGCAGCGTTGGGACAGGACTAAATCAGCCCCAGCATTTT,CASSVGTGLNQPQHF
.,.,TRBV27,TRBJ2-3,TGTGCCAGCAGTTTAATCACAGGAGGCACAGATACGCAGTATTTT,CASSLITGGTDTQYF
.,.,TRBV7-8,TRBJ1-3,TGTGCCAGCAGCTTGCCGAACTCTGGAAACACCATATATTTT,CASSLPNSGNTIYF
.,once,TRBV13,TRBJ2-3,TGTGCCAGCAGCCAATGGCCCCGAGGGGCCACAGATACGCAGTATTTT,CASSQWPRGATDTQYF
.,few,TRBV3-1/TRBV3-2,TRBJ1-3,TGTGCCAGCAGCCAAGATATCTATGGAAACACCATATATTTT,CASSQDIYGNTIYF
.,once,TRBV30,TRBJ2-3,TGTGCCTGGAGTGTACTTGGCGGTACCACAGATACGCAGTATTTT,CAWSVLGGTTDTQYF
.,.,TRBV30,TRBJ1-3,TGTGCCTGCGAAATAAAACTCTCTGGAAACACCATATATTTT,CACEIKLSGNTIYF
.,.,TRBV6-6,TRBJ2-7,TGTGCCAGCATTGGGTCCAGAGGCGAGCAGTACTTC,CASIGSRGEQYF
.,.,TRBV30,TRBJ1-2,TGTGCCTGGAGTGTACCCCGCGCCCTCTATGGCTACACCTTC,CAWSVPRALYGYTF
.,.,TRBV24-1,TRBJ2-7,TGTGCCACCAGTGATCCCGGGCCTGGAGAGCAGTACTTC,CATSDPGPGEQYF
.,.,TRBV29-1,TRBJ1-2,TGCAGCGTTGTTCGGGATAAGAGTGGCTACACCTTC,CSVVRDKSGYTF
.,.,TRBV24-1,TRBJ1-1,TGTGCCACCAGTGATTCCAGAGGAGTGAACACTGAAGCTTTCTTT,CATSDSRGVNTEAFF
.,.,TRBV5-1,TRBJ2-1,TGCGCCAGCAGCACCTCAGGGGCTGAGGAGCAGTTCTTC,CASSTSGAEEQFF
.,.,TRBV18,TRBJ2-1,TGTGCCAGCTTACCGAACGGGGGGCCCAACAATGAGCAGTTCTTC,CASLPNGGPNNEQFF
.,.,TRBV21-1,TRBJ2-7,TGTGCCAGCACCCTAGGGCTAGCGGGGGGACTCGACTACGAGCAGTACTTC,CASTLGLAGGLDYEQYF
TRBD2,.,TRBV6-6,TRBJ2-2,TGTGCCAGCAGTCCCAGGACTAGCGGGGGGGCTACCGGGGAGCTGTTTTTT,CASSPRTSGGATGELFF
TRBD2,once,TRBV11-2,TRBJ2-7,TGTGCCAGCCGGGGGGGAGGGGAGCAGTACTTC,CASRGGGEQYF
.,few,TRBV30,TRBJ1-5,TGTGCCTGGAGTGTTTCGGGGAATCAGCCCCAGCATTTT,CAWSVSGNQPQHF
.,.,TRBV7-8,TRBJ1-6,TGTGCCAGCAGCTTAGCATGGACGCGGGGCAGCTCCTATAATTCACCCCTCCACTTT,CASSLAWTRGSSYNSPLHF
TRBD1,.,TRBV11-2,TRBJ2-7,TGTGCCAGCAGCTTGACAGGGCAAGCTGGGTACGAGCAGTACTTC,CASSLTGQAGYEQYF
.,.,TRBV7-2,TRBJ2-3,TGTGCCAGCAGATACACAGATACGCAGTATTTT,CASRYTDTQYF
.,.,TRBV3-1/TRBV3-2,TRBJ1-2,TGTGCCAGCAGCCGAACACAGGGAGATGGCTACACCTTC,CASSRTQGDGYTF